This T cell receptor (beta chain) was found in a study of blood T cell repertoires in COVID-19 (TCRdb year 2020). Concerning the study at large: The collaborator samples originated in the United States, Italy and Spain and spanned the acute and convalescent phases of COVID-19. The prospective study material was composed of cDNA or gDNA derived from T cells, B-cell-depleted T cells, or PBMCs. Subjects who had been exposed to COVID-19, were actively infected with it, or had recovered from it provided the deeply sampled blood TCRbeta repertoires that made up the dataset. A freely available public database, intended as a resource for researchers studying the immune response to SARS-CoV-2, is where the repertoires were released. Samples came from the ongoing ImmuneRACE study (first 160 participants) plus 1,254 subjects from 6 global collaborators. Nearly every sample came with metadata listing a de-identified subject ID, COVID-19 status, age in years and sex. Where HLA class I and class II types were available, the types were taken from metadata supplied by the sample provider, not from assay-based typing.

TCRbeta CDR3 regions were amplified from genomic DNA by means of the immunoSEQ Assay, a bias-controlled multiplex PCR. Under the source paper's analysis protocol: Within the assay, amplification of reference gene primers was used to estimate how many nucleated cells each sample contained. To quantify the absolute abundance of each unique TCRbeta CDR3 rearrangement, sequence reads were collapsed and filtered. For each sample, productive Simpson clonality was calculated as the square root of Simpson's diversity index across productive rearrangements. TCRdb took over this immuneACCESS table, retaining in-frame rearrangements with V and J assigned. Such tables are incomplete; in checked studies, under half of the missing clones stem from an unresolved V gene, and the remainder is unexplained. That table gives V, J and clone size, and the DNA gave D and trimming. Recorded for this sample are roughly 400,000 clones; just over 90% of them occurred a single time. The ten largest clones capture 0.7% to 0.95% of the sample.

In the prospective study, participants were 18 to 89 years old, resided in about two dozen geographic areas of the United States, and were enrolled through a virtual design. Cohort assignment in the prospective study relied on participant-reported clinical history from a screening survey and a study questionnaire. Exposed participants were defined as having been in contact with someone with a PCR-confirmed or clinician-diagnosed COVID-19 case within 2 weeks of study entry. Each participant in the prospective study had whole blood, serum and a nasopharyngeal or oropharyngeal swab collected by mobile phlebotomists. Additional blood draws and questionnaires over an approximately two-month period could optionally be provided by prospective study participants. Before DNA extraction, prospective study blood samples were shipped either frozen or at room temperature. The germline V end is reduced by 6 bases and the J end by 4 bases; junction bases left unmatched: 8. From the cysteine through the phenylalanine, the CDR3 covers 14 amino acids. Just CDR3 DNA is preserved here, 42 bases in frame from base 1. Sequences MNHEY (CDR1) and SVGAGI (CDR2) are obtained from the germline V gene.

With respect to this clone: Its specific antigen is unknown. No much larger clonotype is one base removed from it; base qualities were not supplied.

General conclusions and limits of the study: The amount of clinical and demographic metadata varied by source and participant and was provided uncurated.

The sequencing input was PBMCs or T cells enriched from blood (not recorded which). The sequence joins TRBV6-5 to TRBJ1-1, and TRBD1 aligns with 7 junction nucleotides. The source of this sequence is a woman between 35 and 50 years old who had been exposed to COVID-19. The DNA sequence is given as TGTGCCAGCAGCCAGGACAGGCGGGGCACTGAAGCTTTCTTT. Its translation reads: CASSQDRRGTEAFF.